This section outlines one T cell receptor (beta chain) sequence together with its context. The V gene lost 3 bases and the J gene lost 5 bases, with 14 bases spanning the gap. The CDR3 length is 14 residues. The V gene's germline CDR1 is SGDLS and CDR2 YYNGEE. Profiling relied on immunoSEQ multiplex PCR, and the TCRdb table lists in-frame clones only, not all of them. The sample contains thousands of clones, approximately 87% of which appear only once. The entry originates in a study of immune evolution from preneoplasia to lung adenocarcinoma. The chain recombines TRBV9 with TRBJ2-5; tentatively, D is TRBD1 (5 bases). The sequence was collected from a person aged 65-85 years with lung adenocarcinoma. What was sequenced was FFPE adjacent normal lung tissue. In DNA, the CDR3 is TGTGCCAGCAGCGAAAGGGGTGGCTATGAGACCCAGTACTTC. As protein: CASSERGGYETQYF.